These T cell receptor beta chains were read from a single sample in a study of blood T cell repertoires in COVID-19. TCRdb's copy holds only in-frame clones and misses some; the assay was immunoSEQ multiplex PCR. This table holds fewer than 75,000 clones, about 88% found once. Material: peripheral blood. These receptors came from a man between 70 and 80 years old with acute or convalescent COVID-19. Each CDR3 is given with its conserved first and last residue. D genes are given only for firm matches. The size of a clone is reported for some rows only, either as once, few or many, or as a class for expanded clones.

j_gene,d_gene,len,v_gene,abundance,CDR3nt,CDR3aa
TRBJ2-4,-,15,TRBV4-3,-,TGCGCCAGCAGCCAACGACTTTTAGCCAAAAACATTCAGTACTTC,CASSQRLLAKNIQYF
TRBJ2-7,-,14,TRBV9,-,TGTGCCAGCAGCGGGAGGGACAGCACCTACGAGCAGTACTTC,CASSGRDSTYEQYF
TRBJ1-1,-,14,TRBV6-5,-,TGTGCCACACCCCAATCCGGGGGAAGCACTGAAGCTTTCTTT,CATPQSGGSTEAFF
TRBJ2-2,TRBD2,16,TRBV4-2,-,TGTGCCAGCAGCCAAGAGGGGAGCGGGGTTCCCGGGGAGCTGTTTTTT,CASSQEGSGVPGELFF
TRBJ2-2,-,14,TRBV5-8,-,TGTGCCAGCAGCTTGGTTAGAAACACCGGGGAGCTGTTTTTT,CASSLVRNTGELFF
TRBJ1-4,-,15,TRBV11-1,once,TGTGCCAGCAGCTTGCGCTATGCAACTAATGAAAAACTGTTTTTT,CASSLRYATNEKLFF
TRBJ1-1,-,17,TRBV5-6,-,TGTGCCAGCAGCTTGGGGGGCATTTGGGCCTTAAACACTGAAGCTTTCTTT,CASSLGGIWALNTEAFF
TRBJ2-3,-,16,TRBV19,-,TGTGCCAGTAGCTGGGAGCCCCGTGGTGGCACAGATACGCAGTATTTT,CASSWEPRGGTDTQYF
TRBJ1-1,TRBD1,14,TRBV6-4,-,TGTGCCAGCAGTGAAGGGACAGGGGGCACTGAAGCTTTCTTT,CASSEGTGGTEAFF
TRBJ1-1,TRBD1,15,TRBV9,once,TGTGCCAGCAGCCCCCGGGACAGGGCTGCCACTGAAGCTTTCTTT,CASSPRDRAATEAFF
TRBJ1-5,-,14,TRBV5-4,-,TGTGCCAGCAGCTTCATGGGGAGAAGTCAGCCCCAGCATTTT,CASSFMGRSQPQHF